This T cell receptor (beta chain) was profiled in a study of cytomegalovirus exposure and HLA in healthy donors. Study-level results: A highly shared variant cluster was judged a likely technical artifact. With later analysis, a missense DCLRE1C variant became linked to TCR beta V- and J-gene trimming. Within a later analysis, the majority of CMV-associated TCR beta chains appeared HLA-restricted.

Primers: 60 Vbeta forward and 13 Jbeta reverse. TCRdb's copy holds only in-frame clones and misses some; the assay was immunoSEQ multiplex PCR. Found here are 130,000 or so clones, around 73% of them singletons; the top ten hold around 1.2%. Remarks on this clone: Its antigen remains unknown.

The CDR3 contains 15 residues. V gave up 4 bases and J gave up 1 base; unmatched junction bases: 4. From germline, CDR1 is SGHNT and CDR2 YENEEA. V is TRBV11-3 and J is TRBJ2-5; 9 bases are a match to TRBD1. The sequence derives from a man between 45 and 60 years old in good health and CMV-seronegative. Specimen: PBMCs. As DNA, the CDR3 is TGTGCCAGCAGCTCGGGACAGGGCAGCCAAGAGACCCAGTACTTC. This codes for CASSSGQGSQETQYF. The variable domain in full, completed from reference TRBV11-3 and TRBJ2-5, reads EAGVVQSPRYKIIEKKQPVAFWCNPISGHNTLYWYLQNLGQGPELLIRYENEEAVDDSQLPKDRFSAERLKGVDSTLKIQPAELGDSAVYLCASSSGQGSQETQYFGPGTRLLVL.